This TCR beta chain comes out of a study of shared clonotypes between healthy human individuals. Naivety among CD8 cells was defined by CD45RO negativity and positive CCR7 selection, thereby excluding terminally differentiated effector memory CD45RA+ cells. This table comes from immunoSEQ multiplex PCR, and its TCRdb copy is limited to in-frame clones, with some not included. The sample has hundreds of thousands of clones, roughly 98% seen once; the top ten hold 0.3%. Germline V gene lookup returns CDR1 SNHLY and CDR2 FYNNEI. V was pared by 10 bases and J by 5 bases, with 20 bases between. The CDR3 runs to 14 residues.

Material: naive CD8+ T cells sorted from blood. The chain is built from TRBV2 and TRBJ1-1, with a possible D match to TRBD1 (5 bases). The source is a man in his thirties or forties in good health. In DNA, the CDR3 is TGTGCCACCCGCATAGGGGTTACAAAAACTGAAGCTTTCTTT. Encoded protein: CATRIGVTKTEAFF.